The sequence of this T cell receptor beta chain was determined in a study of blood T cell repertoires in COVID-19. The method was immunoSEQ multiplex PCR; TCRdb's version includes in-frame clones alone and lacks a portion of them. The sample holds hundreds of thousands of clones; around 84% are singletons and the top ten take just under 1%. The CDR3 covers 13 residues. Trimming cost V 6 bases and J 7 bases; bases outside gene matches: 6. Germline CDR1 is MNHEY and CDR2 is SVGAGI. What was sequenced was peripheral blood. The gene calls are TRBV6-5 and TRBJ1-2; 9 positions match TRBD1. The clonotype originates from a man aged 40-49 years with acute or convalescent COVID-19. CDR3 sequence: CASRSQGALGYTF. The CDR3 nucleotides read TGTGCCAGCAGATCACAGGGGGCACTTGGCTACACCTTC.